The 20 T cell receptor beta chains reported below all come from one sample, sequenced in a study of T cells in Graves' hyperthyroidism and ophthalmopathy. The source material, RNA transcripts, was used to amplify TCR beta CDR3 regions. Using the HTBI primer set, a first-round RT-PCR was run on the TCR CDR3. In TCRdb, the multiplex PCR reads were re-called with MiXCR into one record per CDR3 protein. Here the sample spans about 560,000 distinct CDR3 sequences, around 15% being singletons. The sequenced sample was blood. The receptors shown here come from a woman in her late teens or twenties with Graves' hyperthyroidism.

This clonotype turned up a few times. This sequence joins TRBV15 and TRBJ2-7, with D perhaps matching TRBD1 (6 bases). Germline V lookup: CDR1 LNHNV, CDR2 YYDKDF (reference sequence). Trimming stripped 1 base from V and 4 bases from J, with 20 bases between. The CDR3 spans 17 residues. CDR3 in amino acids: CATSRAPSGRGTYEQYF. The CDR3 region has the DNA TGTGCCACCAGCAGAGCCCCCTCGGGCAGGGGAACGTACGAGCAGTACTTC.

A note on this clonotype: A much larger clonotype is one base distant, so this may be a read error. The chain employs TRBV5-1 and TRBJ2-7; TRBD1 is a possible D gene (5 bases). The CDR3 contains 14 residues. V lost 1 base, J lost 6 bases, and 14 bases lay in between. Per germline, CDR1 SGHRS and CDR2 YFSETQ. The CDR3 nucleotides read TGCGCCAGCAGCTTGTCCCCAGGGCGGAGCGAGCAGTACTTC. It translates to CASSLSPGRSEQYF.

This chain links TRBV15 with TRBJ2-5; unclear D gene. V lost 0 bases and J lost 7, with 12 bases in between. The length of the CDR3 is 14 residues. Per the germline V gene, CDR1 is LNHNV and CDR2 is YYDKDF (reference sequence). CDR3 DNA: TGTGCCACCAGCAGAGACAGACGCCTATGGACCCAGTACTTC. Translated, it gives CATSRDRRLWTQYF.

This clonotype was found a few times. This chain uses TRBV10-2 with TRBJ1-5; D gene uncertain. The CDR3 spans 15 residues. The germline gives CDR1 WSHSY, CDR2 SAAADI. The V end was cut by 10 bases, the J end by 3 bases, with 19 bases between. This CDR3 is CATAALTGNNQPQHF. The CDR3 region has the DNA TGCGCCACCGCGGCCCTAACCGGGAACAATCAGCCCCAGCATTTT.

This clonotype occurred many times. The chain links TRBV6-5 to TRBJ2-1; TRBD1 aligns across 8 bases. V trimming: 1 base; J trimming: 5 bases; junction bases outside the gene matches: 7. CDR1 MNHEY and CDR2 SVGAGI come from the germline V gene. There are 16 residues in the CDR3. CDR3 amino acids: CASSYYPGQENNEQFF. In DNA form, the CDR3 reads TGTGCCAGCAGTTACTATCCGGGACAGGAGAACAATGAGCAGTTCTTC.

This clonotype was seen ten or more times. The rearrangement links TRBV20-1 to TRBJ1-1; no clear D. CDR1 is DFQATT and CDR2 is SNEGSKA in the germline V gene (reference sequence). The CDR3 extends over 14 amino acids. The V end lost 6 bases, the J end lost 0 bases, and 14 bases lay between the germline ends. The CDR3 DNA reads as TGCAGTGCAAAAGTGGGGAACATGAACACTGAAGCTTTCTTT. Its translation is CSAKVGNMNTEAFF.

This rearrangement joins TRBV19 to TRBJ2-2, with TRBD1 matching over 9 bases. The CDR3 covers 14 residues. Germline V gene lookup returns CDR1 LNHDA and CDR2 SQIVND (reference sequence). With 5 bases clipped from V and 8 bases from J, the junction kept 6 bases outside the gene matches. Written as DNA, the CDR3 is TGTGCCAGTAGTCCCTGGACAGGGGTGGGGGAGCTGTTTTTT. Protein product: CASSPWTGVGELFF. The full variable domain, completed using reference TRBV19 and TRBJ2-2, is DGGITQSPKYLFRKEGQNVTLSCEQNLNHDAMYWYRQDPGQGLRLIYYSQIVNDFQKGDIAEGYSVSREKKESFPLTVTSAQKNPTAFYLCASSPWTGVGELFFGEGSRLTVL.

Only a few counts were recorded for this clonotype. In DNA form, the CDR3 reads TGCGCCAGCAGCCAGGGGGCAGGGAGGAACACCATATATTTT. Translation gives CASSQGAGRNTIYF. The chain carries TRBV4-1 and TRBJ1-3; D perhaps matches TRBD1 (6 bases). The CDR3 loop spans 14 amino acids. Trimming took 3 bases from V and 7 from J, leaving 13 bases between them. In germline, CDR1 is MGHRA, CDR2 YSYEKL.

This clonotype was counted at least ten times. The V call is TRBV7-2, the J call TRBJ2-5; D is undetermined. V shed 2 bases and J shed 2 bases, with 12 bases lying between them. CDR3 length: 15 residues. Germline assignment: CDR1 SGHTA and CDR2 FQGNSA. The CDR3, as DNA: TGTGCCAGCAGCTTAAGGGCGAATTGGCAAGAGACCCAGTACTTC. This sequence encodes CASSLRANWQETQYF.

At least ten counts were recorded for this clonotype. This chain links TRBV5-1 with TRBJ2-3, with 7 bases matching TRBD2. This CDR3 has 16 residues. The junction had 11 bases not matched to a gene; V was cut back by 3 bases and J by 4 bases. Germline V gene lookup returns CDR1 SGHRS and CDR2 YFSETQ. In DNA, the CDR3 is TGCGCCAGCAGCTCGCTAGCGGTCGCCGGCTCAGATACGCAGTATTTT. Residues: CASSSLAVAGSDTQYF.

The J gene is TRBJ2-5, the V gene TRBV29-1; TRBD1 or TRBD2 may be the D gene (7 bases each). The germline V gene encodes CDR1 SQVTM and CDR2 ANQGSEA. The CDR3 extends over 14 amino acids. Trimming cost V 4 bases and J 5 bases, with 17 bases left between them. DNA for the CDR3: TGCAGCGTTGGGGAGGGGGCCCGGCGGGAGACCCAGTACTTC. Protein: CSVGEGARRETQYF.

This clonotype was counted only a few times. The rearrangement joins TRBV6-1 to TRBJ2-3; tentatively, D is TRBD1 or TRBD2 (5 bases each). Looked up from germline, CDR1 is MNHNS and CDR2 is SASEGT. The CDR3 contains 14 residues. Trimming cost V 6 bases and J 2 bases, with 12 bases left between them. CDR3: CASRPGPYTDTQYF. In DNA, the CDR3 is TGTGCCAGCAGGCCGGGACCTTACACAGATACGCAGTATTTT.

The chain recombines TRBV4-3 with TRBJ1-2; D perhaps matches TRBD1 (5 bases). Trimming cost V 1 base and J 1 base, with 13 bases left between them. Germline-derived CDR1 and CDR2 are LGHNA and YSLEER. The CDR3 covers 16 residues. DNA for the CDR3: TGCGCCAGCAGCCAAGGGGTCCAGGGTAATAACTATGGCTACACCTTC. Its protein product is CASSQGVQGNNYGYTF.

There are many counts of this clonotype. The gene calls are TRBV3-1 and TRBJ2-5, with D unclear. Trimming removed 0 bases at V and 2 bases at J, with 10 bases between. There are 15 residues in the CDR3. CDR1 LGHDT and CDR2 YNNKEL come from the germline V gene (reference sequence). The CDR3 protein is CASSQDRSEQETQYF. The CDR3 nucleotides read TGTGCCAGCAGCCAAGATAGGTCAGAACAAGAGACCCAGTACTTC.

The table lists this clonotype with a few counts. CDR3 nucleotide sequence: TGTGCCAGCAAGGGCAGGACCGGGGAGCAGTACTTC. Residues: CASKGRTGEQYF. The gene calls are TRBV27 and TRBJ2-7; D gene uncertain. With 7 bases removed from V and 7 bases from J, the gap between germline ends came to 14 bases. Germline CDR1 reads MNHEY; CDR2 reads SMNVEV (reference sequence). The CDR3 is made up of 12 amino acids.

This chain uses TRBV27 with TRBJ1-6, with TRBD1 identical over 8 bases. Germline trimming cut 3 bases from V and 5 bases from J; bases unmatched to any gene: 6. CDR3 size: 16 residues. CDR1 is MNHEY, CDR2 SMNVEV, per germline (reference sequence). The chain's CDR3 is CASSLTGVSNNSPLHF. CDR3 DNA sequence: TGTGCCAGCAGTTTGACAGGGGTCTCAAATAATTCACCCCTCCACTTT.

This clonotype appeared many times. CDR3 loop: CASSPDRAEQFF. In DNA, the CDR3 is TGTGCCAGCAGTCCCGACCGGGCGGAGCAGTTCTTC. The V call is TRBV12-3 or TRBV12-4, the J call TRBJ2-1; D unresolved. Trimming removed 5 bases from V and 10 bases from J, with 12 bases in between. This CDR3 region has 12 residues.

This clonotype appeared a few times. V gene TRBV29-1 combines with J gene TRBJ2-5; no clear D. Trimming removed 4 bases from V and 5 bases from J, with 11 bases in between. Germline V gives CDR1 SQVTM, CDR2 ANQGSEA. The CDR3 has 12 residues. CDR3 sequence (DNA): TGCAGCGTTGTGGCAGCCCGGGAGACCCAGTACTTC. Translating it yields CSVVAARETQYF.

This clonotype was counted a few times. V is TRBV2 and J is TRBJ1-4; D perhaps matches TRBD1 (6 bases). The CDR3 extends over 14 amino acids. The germline CDR1 and CDR2 sequences are SNHLY and FYNNEI. V lost 2 bases to trimming and J lost 6 bases, with 10 bases between them. CDR3 loop: CASSELQGYEKLFF. The CDR3 DNA is TGTGCCAGCAGTGAATTGCAGGGGTATGAAAAACTGTTTTTT.

This clonotype was observed a few times. The J gene is TRBJ2-7, the V gene TRBV4-3; D not resolved. CDR1 and CDR2 (germline): LGHNA, YSLEER. The CDR3 spans 13 residues. V was pared by 0 bases and J by 6 bases, with 9 bases between. This CDR3 is CASSQDQAGEQYF. CDR3 nucleotide sequence: TGCGCCAGCAGCCAAGATCAAGCCGGCGAGCAGTACTTC.